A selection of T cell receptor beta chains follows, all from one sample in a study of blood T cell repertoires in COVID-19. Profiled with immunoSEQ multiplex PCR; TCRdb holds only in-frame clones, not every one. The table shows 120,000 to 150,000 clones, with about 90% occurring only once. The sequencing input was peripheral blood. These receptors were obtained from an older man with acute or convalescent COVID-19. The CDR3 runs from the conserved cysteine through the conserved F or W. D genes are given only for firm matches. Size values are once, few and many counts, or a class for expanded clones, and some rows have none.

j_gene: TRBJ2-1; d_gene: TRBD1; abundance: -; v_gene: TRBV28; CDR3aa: CAIQGANEQFF; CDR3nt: TGTGCCATACAGGGGGCGAATGAGCAGTTCTTC
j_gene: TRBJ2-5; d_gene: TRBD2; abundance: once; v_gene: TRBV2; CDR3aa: CASSPSGGYQETQYF; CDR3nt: TGTGCCAGCAGTCCAAGCGGGGGGTACCAAGAGACCCAGTACTTC
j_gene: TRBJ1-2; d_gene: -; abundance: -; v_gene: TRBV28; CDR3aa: CASSPTTPNGGYTF; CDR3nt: TGTGCCAGCAGCCCAACGACACCCAACGGCGGCTACACCTTC
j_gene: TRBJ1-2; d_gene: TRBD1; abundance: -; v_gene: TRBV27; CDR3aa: CASSLYNRGLTLGYTF; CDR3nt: TGTGCCAGCAGTTTATATAACAGGGGGCTGACTCTTGGCTACACCTTC
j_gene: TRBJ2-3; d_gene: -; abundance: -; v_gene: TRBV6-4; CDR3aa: CASSLVGASTDTQYF; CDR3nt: TGTGCCAGCAGTTTAGTCGGAGCTAGCACAGATACGCAGTATTTT
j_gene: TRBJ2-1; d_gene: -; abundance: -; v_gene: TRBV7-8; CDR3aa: CASSLATGLVNEQFF; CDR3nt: TGTGCCAGCAGCCTGGCTACAGGCCTGGTGAATGAGCAGTTCTTC
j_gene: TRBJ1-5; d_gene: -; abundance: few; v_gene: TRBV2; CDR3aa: CASQDRYSNQPQHF; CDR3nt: TGTGCCAGCCAAGACAGATATAGCAATCAGCCCCAGCATTTT
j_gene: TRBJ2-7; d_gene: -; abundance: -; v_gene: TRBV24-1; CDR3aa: CATSDFTGREQYF; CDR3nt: TGTGCCACCAGTGATTTTACAGGGCGCGAGCAGTACTTC
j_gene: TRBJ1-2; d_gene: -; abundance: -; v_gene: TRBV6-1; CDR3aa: CASSEATGGFYGYTF; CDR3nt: TGTGCCAGCAGTGAAGCTACCGGGGGGTTCTATGGCTACACCTTC
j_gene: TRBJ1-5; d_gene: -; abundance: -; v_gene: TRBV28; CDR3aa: CASSPPGQPQHF; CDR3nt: TGTGCCAGCAGTCCCCCGGGGCAGCCCCAGCATTTT
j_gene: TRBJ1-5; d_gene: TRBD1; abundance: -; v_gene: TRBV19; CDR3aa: CASSISGQLAGGSQPQHF; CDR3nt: TGTGCCAGTAGTATCTCGGGACAGCTCGCAGGTGGCAGTCAGCCCCAGCATTTT
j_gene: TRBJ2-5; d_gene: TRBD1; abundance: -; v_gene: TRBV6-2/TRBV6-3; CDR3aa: CASSYLQGIQETQYF; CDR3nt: TGTGCCAGCAGTTATTTACAGGGGATCCAAGAGACCCAGTACTTC
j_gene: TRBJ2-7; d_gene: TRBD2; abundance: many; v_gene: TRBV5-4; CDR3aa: CASSLASGGNHYEQYF; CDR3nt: TGTGCCAGCAGCTTGGCTAGCGGGGGAAACCACTACGAGCAGTACTTC
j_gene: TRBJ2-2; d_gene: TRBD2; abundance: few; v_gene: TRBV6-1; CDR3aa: CASSDRFRGDTGELFF; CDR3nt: TGTGCCAGCAGTGATAGGTTTCGGGGGGACACCGGGGAGCTGTTTTTT
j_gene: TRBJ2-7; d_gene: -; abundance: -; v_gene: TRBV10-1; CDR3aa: CASSESDSVKQYF; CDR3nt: TGCGCCAGCAGTGAGTCCGACTCGGTCAAGCAGTACTTT
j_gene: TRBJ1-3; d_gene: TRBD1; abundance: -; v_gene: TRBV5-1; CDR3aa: CASSLTGGAREVGNTIYF; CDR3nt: TGCGCCAGCAGCTTAACAGGGGGCGCGAGGGAAGTTGGAAACACCATATATTTT
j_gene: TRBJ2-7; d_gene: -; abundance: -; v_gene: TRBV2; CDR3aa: CASRVDTYEQYF; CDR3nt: TGTGCCAGCAGAGTAGATACCTACGAGCAGTACTTC
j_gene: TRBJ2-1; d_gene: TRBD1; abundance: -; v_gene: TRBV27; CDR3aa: CASSLRDRVGNEQFF; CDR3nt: TGTGCCAGCAGTCTCCGGGACAGGGTGGGCAATGAGCAGTTCTTC
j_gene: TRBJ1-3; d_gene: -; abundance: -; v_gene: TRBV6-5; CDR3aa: CASSYGGGNTIYF; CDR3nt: TGTGCCAGCAGTTACGGGGGGGGAAACACCATATATTTT
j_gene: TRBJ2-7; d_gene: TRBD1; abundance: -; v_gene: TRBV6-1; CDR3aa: CASSDTGTGPREQYF; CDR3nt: TGTGCCAGCAGTGATACCGGGACAGGCCCTCGGGAGCAGTACTTC
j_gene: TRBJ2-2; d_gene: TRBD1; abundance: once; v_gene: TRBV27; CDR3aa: CASSLGTGVTGELFF; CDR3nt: TGTGCCAGCAGTCTAGGGACAGGGGTTACCGGGGAGCTGTTTTTT
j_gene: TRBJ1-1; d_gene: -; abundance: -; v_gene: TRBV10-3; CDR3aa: CAIRRTVDTEAFF; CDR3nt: TGTGCCATCAGGCGGACTGTTGACACTGAAGCTTTCTTT
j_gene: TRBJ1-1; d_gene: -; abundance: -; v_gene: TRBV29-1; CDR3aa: CSVGRDSQVGFF; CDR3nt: TGCAGCGTTGGTCGGGACTCTCAGGTTGGCTTCTTT
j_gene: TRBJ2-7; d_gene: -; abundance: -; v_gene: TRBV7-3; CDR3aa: CASSSDMGREQYF; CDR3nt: TGTGCCAGCAGCTCCGATATGGGGAGGGAGCAGTACTTC
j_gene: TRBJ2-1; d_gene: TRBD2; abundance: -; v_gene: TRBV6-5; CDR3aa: CASTTLAGVNNEQFF; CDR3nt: TGTGCCAGCACAACCCTAGCGGGAGTTAACAATGAGCAGTTCTTC
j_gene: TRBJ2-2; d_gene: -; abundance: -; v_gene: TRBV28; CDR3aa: CASSPGSTGELFF; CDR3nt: TGTGCCAGCAGCCCAGGGTCCACCGGGGAGCTGTTTTTT
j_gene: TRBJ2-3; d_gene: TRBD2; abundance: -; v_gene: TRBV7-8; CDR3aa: CASRGGLAGGLGADTQYF; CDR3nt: TGTGCCAGCAGAGGGGGACTAGCGGGAGGGCTGGGGGCAGATACGCAGTATTTT
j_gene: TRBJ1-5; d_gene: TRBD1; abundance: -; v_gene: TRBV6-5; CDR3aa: CATWTGRNQPQHF; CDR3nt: TGTGCCACCTGGACAGGGCGCAATCAGCCCCAGCATTTT
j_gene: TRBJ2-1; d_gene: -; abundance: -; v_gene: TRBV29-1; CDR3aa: CSAMGGGRAGQIYNEQFF; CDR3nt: TGCAGCGCCATGGGGGGAGGGAGAGCGGGACAAATCTACAATGAGCAGTTCTTC
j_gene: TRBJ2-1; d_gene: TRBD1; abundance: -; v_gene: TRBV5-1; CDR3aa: CASSYSNRGLSSPSSYNEQFF; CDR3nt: TGCGCCAGCAGCTATAGTAACAGGGGGCTATCAAGTCCGAGCTCCTACAATGAGCAGTTCTTC